The rows below give T cell receptor beta chains drawn from one sample of a study of OX40 agonist ivuxolimab in advanced cancers. This table comes from immunoSEQ multiplex PCR, and its TCRdb copy is limited to in-frame clones, with some not included. The profile shows approximately 90,000 clones, 91% of them singletons. Sample: CD4+ or CD8+ T cells sorted from blood, taken in a trial of the OX40 agonist ivuxolimab. All receptors come from an adult with an advanced solid tumor such as melanoma, head and neck, liver or kidney cancer. Both conserved end residues are part of each CDR3. A D gene is named only where the DNA matches it firmly. Size tells how often a clone was seen (once, few, many) or the class of an expanded clone, and some rows leave it out.

>TRBD2|TRBJ2-1|TRBV27|-
CASGEGGQWVQFF
TGTGCCAGCGGGGAGGGCGGGCAGTGGGTGCAGTTCTTC
>-|TRBJ2-1|TRBV10-3|-
CAILEDPYNEQFF
TGTGCCATCTTGGAGGACCCCTACAATGAGCAGTTCTTC
>-|TRBJ1-2|TRBV27|-
CASSRTDNYGYTF
TGTGCCAGCAGCCGGACAGATAACTATGGCTACACCTTC
>-|TRBJ2-3|TRBV4-2|-
CASSPWRAPRNLAASTDTQYF
TGTGCCAGCAGCCCCTGGAGGGCCCCCAGGAACTTAGCGGCTAGCACAGATACGCAGTATTTT
>-|TRBJ1-2|TRBV27|-
CASRSGGAQGYTF
TGTGCCAGCCGAAGCGGGGGGGCGCAAGGCTACACCTTC
>TRBD2|TRBJ2-3|TRBV7-3|-
CASSSSSGVTDTQYF
TGTGCCAGCAGCTCCTCTAGCGGAGTCACAGATACGCAGTATTTT
>-|TRBJ2-1|TRBV2|-
CASSRTNNANEQFF
TGTGCCAGCAGTAGGACTAACAACGCCAATGAGCAGTTCTTC
>-|TRBJ1-1|TRBV10-3|few
CAILVRTEAFF
TGTGCCATCCTCGTAAGGACTGAAGCTTTCTTT
>-|TRBJ2-3|TRBV16|-
CASSPRLGDTQYF
TGTGCCAGCAGCCCCCGCCTAGGGGATACGCAGTATTTT
>TRBD2|TRBJ2-3|TRBV6-1|-
CASSEATGTMADTQYF
TGTGCCAGCAGTGAAGCAACCGGGACTATGGCAGATACGCAGTATTTT
>-|TRBJ1-5|TRBV19|-
CASSDGRGSNQPQHF
TGTGCCAGTAGTGACGGTCGAGGTAGCAATCAGCCCCAGCATTTT
>-|TRBJ1-1|TRBV5-1|-
CASSLVGGLVNTEAFF
TGCGCCAGCAGCTTGGTAGGGGGTCTCGTGAACACTGAAGCTTTCTTT
>TRBD1|TRBJ2-2|TRBV5-4|-
CASSPTGGANTGELFF
TGTGCCAGCAGCCCAACAGGGGGAGCGAACACCGGGGAGCTGTTTTTT
>-|TRBJ1-2|TRBV30|-
CACLISGYTF
TGTGCCTGTCTCATAAGTGGCTACACCTTC
>TRBD2|TRBJ2-1|TRBV4-1|-
CASSRPSGKDYNEQFF
TGCGCCAGCAGCCGACCCAGCGGGAAAGACTACAATGAGCAGTTCTTC
>TRBD2|TRBJ2-7|TRBV27|once
CASRWGRTSSYEQYF
TGTGCCAGCCGATGGGGCAGGACTAGCTCCTACGAGCAGTACTTC
>TRBD2|TRBJ2-3|TRBV4-1|-
CASSHQPGLAGGPVTDTQYF
TGCGCCAGCAGCCATCAACCGGGACTAGCGGGAGGGCCTGTGACAGATACGCAGTATTTT
>-|TRBJ2-5|TRBV6-5|-
CASSTSDGQGETQYF
TGTGCCAGCAGTACCTCTGACGGGCAGGGGGAGACCCAGTACTTC
>TRBD1|TRBJ1-2|TRBV2|many
CASRTGQGKSYGYTF
TGTGCCAGCAGGACCGGACAGGGGAAGAGCTATGGCTACACCTTC
>TRBD1|TRBJ1-5|TRBV4-2|-
CASSQETGGNQPQHF
TGTGCCAGCAGCCAAGAGACAGGGGGCAATCAGCCCCAGCATTTT
>-|TRBJ2-7|TRBV5-1|-
CASSSRWDTYEQYF
TGCGCCAGCAGCTCCAGGTGGGACACCTACGAGCAGTACTTC
>TRBD1|TRBJ1-1|TRBV4-1|-
CASSPAGDRVRTEAFF
TGCGCCAGCAGCCCGGCGGGTGACAGGGTAAGGACTGAAGCTTTCTTT
>TRBD2|TRBJ2-7|TRBV29-1|-
CSVSSGILSEQYF
TGCAGCGTTTCTAGCGGGATTCTAAGCGAGCAGTACTTC
>TRBD2|TRBJ2-7|TRBV4-1|-
CASSPQGASGRRSVFREQYF
TGCGCCAGCAGCCCTCAGGGGGCTAGCGGGAGAAGAAGCGTTTTTAGGGAGCAGTACTTC
>TRBD2|TRBJ2-7|TRBV5-1|once
CASSRLAGVGYEQYF
TGCGCCAGCAGCCGACTAGCGGGAGTGGGCTACGAGCAGTACTTC
>TRBD1|TRBJ2-7|TRBV7-2|-
CASSQGASYYEQYF
TGTGCCAGCAGCCAGGGGGCTAGCTACTACGAGCAGTACTTC
>-|TRBJ1-1|TRBV5-4|-
CASSFSPGMNTEAFF
TGTGCCAGCAGCTTTTCCCCAGGTATGAACACTGAAGCTTTCTTT
>-|TRBJ1-2|TRBV18|-
CASSPEKGYTF
TGTGCCAGCTCACCAGAGAAAGGCTACACCTTC
>-|TRBJ2-6|TRBV28|-
CASSSPLGANVLTF
TGTGCCAGCAGCTCACCCCTTGGGGCCAACGTCCTGACTTTC
>-|TRBJ1-1|TRBV27|-
CASSYWSGTEAFF
TGTGCCAGCAGTTATTGGTCGGGCACTGAAGCTTTCTTT
>TRBD1|TRBJ2-7|TRBV11-1|few
CASSRPQQGARDNEQYF
TGTGCCAGCAGTCGACCGCAACAGGGGGCGCGAGATAACGAGCAGTACTTC
>-|TRBJ2-1|TRBV11-3|-
CASSLGVWTVRNEQFF
TGTGCCAGCAGCTTAGGAGTTTGGACAGTACGCAATGAGCAGTTCTTC
>TRBD1|TRBJ1-2|TRBV9|-
CASSGPTGVTNYGYTF
TGTGCCAGCAGCGGGCCTACAGGGGTCACTAACTATGGCTACACCTTC
>TRBD2|TRBJ2-7|TRBV27|-
CASSLRGKAYEQYF
TGTGCCAGCAGCCTGCGGGGGAAAGCCTACGAGCAGTACTTC
>-|TRBJ1-2|TRBV27|few
CASSLSGQDYGYTF
TGTGCCAGCAGTTTATCGGGGCAGGACTATGGCTACACCTTC
>-|TRBJ2-7|TRBV27|-
CASSPTVYYEQYF
TGTGCCAGCAGTCCGACTGTCTATTACGAGCAGTACTTC
>-|TRBJ2-1|TRBV28|-
CASRLRGGEQFF
TGTGCCAGCAGACTCAGGGGCGGTGAGCAGTTCTTC
>-|TRBJ2-2|TRBV5-1|-
CASSFYRSTNTGELFF
TGCGCCAGCAGCTTTTACAGGAGCACGAACACCGGGGAGCTGTTTTTT
>-|TRBJ2-6|TRBV28|-
CASSVTGTVDTSGANVLTF
TGTGCCAGCAGTGTGACCGGGACTGTTGACACCTCTGGGGCCAACGTCCTGACTTTC
>-|TRBJ1-5|TRBV28|-
CASRPSWVFQPQHF
TGTGCCAGCAGACCTTCGTGGGTATTTCAGCCCCAGCATTTT
>-|TRBJ2-1|TRBV7-8|-
CASSIQGGNYNEQFF
TGTGCCAGCAGCATTCAGGGTGGGAATTACAATGAGCAGTTCTTC
>-|TRBJ1-1|TRBV7-8|-
CASSLGHPSTEAFF
TGTGCCAGCAGCTTGGGACACCCGAGCACTGAAGCTTTCTTT
>-|TRBJ2-7|TRBV28|-
CASSLGGTYEQYF
TGTGCCAGCAGTTTAGGCGGGACCTACGAGCAGTACTTC
>TRBD2|TRBJ2-1|TRBV7-9|-
CASSSPGLAGGEQFF
TGTGCCAGCAGTTCACCGGGACTAGCGGGAGGTGAGCAGTTCTTC
>TRBD2|TRBJ2-5|TRBV15|few
CATSIGLAGVGTQYF
TGTGCCACCAGCATCGGACTAGCGGGAGTTGGGACCCAGTACTTC
>TRBD1|TRBJ2-7|TRBV27|-
CASSFLGQGAYEQYF
TGTGCCAGCAGTTTCCTCGGACAGGGGGCCTACGAGCAGTACTTC